What follows is one TCR beta chain and its context. Clones were sequenced by immunoSEQ multiplex PCR, and TCRdb holds only the in-frame ones, with some missing. Found here are approximately 15,000 clones, approximately 91% of them singletons; the top ten hold 2% to 3%. The sample originates from a study of blood T cell repertoires in COVID-19. Trimming shortened V by 3 bases and J by 0 bases, and 13 bases separated the two germline ends. The CDR3 covers 17 residues. Looked up from germline, CDR1 is SGHNT and CDR2 is YYREEE (reference sequence). This receptor was identified in a woman in her seventies in a cohort sampled during active or convalescent COVID-19. Sequenced material: peripheral blood. The V call is TRBV5-4, the J call TRBJ2-6; D is uncertain. The CDR3 reads CASSSRLHSSGANVLTF. The CDR3 DNA reads TGTGCCAGCAGCTCCAGACTCCATAGCTCTGGGGCCAACGTCCTGACTTTC.